This TCR beta chain stems from a study of T cell repertoires in cytomegalovirus infection. MiXCR, applied by TCRdb to the reads, yields one record per CDR3 protein. The table has some 280,000 distinct CDR3 sequences, about 13% seen once; the top ten hold around 8.8%. The CDR3 is 14 amino acids. Germline values: CDR1 MDHEN, CDR2 SYDVKM. V lost 3 bases to trimming and J lost 5 bases, with 10 bases between them. The TCR was taken from a human donor in good health (CMV status not recorded). Some clones in this sample may be carry-over from other donors' samples. Sequences were obtained from PBMCs. The chain carries TRBV28 and TRBJ1-4, with D possibly being TRBD1 (6 bases). CDR3 protein: CASSLVGGNEKLFF. In DNA, the CDR3 is TGTGCCAGCAGTTTGGTCGGGGGCAATGAAAAACTGTTTTTT.